These 32 T cell receptor beta chains originate from one sample sequenced in a study of cytomegalovirus exposure and HLA in healthy donors. It was with 60 Vbeta and 13 Jbeta primers that the PCR ran. TCRdb's table, derived via immunoSEQ multiplex PCR, lists solely in-frame clones and lacks some. Of 170,000 or so clones listed, roughly three quarters are singletons. Sequenced sample: PBMCs. Receptor source: a woman between 50 and 59 years old in good health and CMV-seropositive.

The rearrangement uses TRBV6-5 and TRBJ1-1; D possibly corresponds to TRBD1 (5 bases). V was cut by 7 bases and J by 4 bases, with 16 bases left in between. Germline CDR1 MNHEY, CDR2 SVGAGI. This CDR3 spans 14 amino acids. CDR3 sequence: CASKGADRSTEAFF. The CDR3 coding sequence is TGTGCCAGCAAAGGGGCAGACCGTAGCACTGAAGCTTTCTTT.

This clone was counted a single time. The chain is built from TRBV12-5 and TRBJ1-6; D is uncertain. CDR3 length: 18 residues. V was cut by 1 base and J by 0 bases, with 13 bases left in between. Germline CDR1 and CDR2: LGHNT and FRNRAP. CDR3 DNA sequence: TGTGCTAGTGGTTTGGCCCTGGGCCAGAGCTCCTATAATTCACCCCTCCACTTT. Amino acids: CASGLALGQSSYNSPLHF.

The chain carries TRBV4-2 and TRBJ2-3; TRBD2 aligns across 8 bases. The V and J ends lost 7 bases and 5 bases, in that order; junction bases with no gene match: 14. Germline loops: CDR1 LGHNA, CDR2 YNFKEQ. This CDR3 has 16 amino acids. CDR3 in DNA: TGTGCCAGCACCTCAAGTCACGGGGGGGCCAAAGATACGCAGTATTTT. Translating it yields CASTSSHGGAKDTQYF.

The rearrangement links TRBV19 to TRBJ2-5; the match to TRBD2 covers 8 bases. CDR1 is LNHDA and CDR2 is SQIVND in the germline V gene (reference sequence). The CDR3 has 14 amino acids. The J segment lost 7 bases and the V segment lost 7 bases, leaving 11 bases of the junction unmatched. CDR3 bases: TGTGCCAGTACTCTAGCGGGCCTCGGGGGGACCCAGTACTTC. As protein: CASTLAGLGGTQYF.

This chain links TRBV18 with TRBJ1-1; 7 nucleotides align to TRBD1. Per germline, CDR1 KGHSH and CDR2 LQKENI. V dropped 3 bases and J dropped 7; count of bases not matched to a gene: 11. This CDR3 is 15 amino acids long. The CDR3 region has the DNA TGTGCCAGCTCACCTACCGGGACAGTCGGCGGTGAAGCTTTCTTT. Its translation: CASSPTGTVGGEAFF.

V gene TRBV19 combines with J gene TRBJ1-2; D is perhaps TRBD1 (5 bases). Trimming removed 7 bases at V and 8 bases at J, with 26 bases between. Looked up from germline, CDR1 is LNHDA and CDR2 is SQIVND (reference sequence). The CDR3 contains 16 residues. CDR3 DNA: TGTGCCAGTAATGAAGTCCCCGGGACTTATGCCATGGGCTACACCTTC. Translation gives CASNEVPGTYAMGYTF.

This clone was detected once. The V gene is TRBV2, the J gene TRBJ2-2; maybe TRBD1 (5 bases). The CDR3 covers 14 residues. Germline values: CDR1 SNHLY, CDR2 FYNNEI. Trimming left V 7 bases short and J 4 bases short, with 13 bases between. The CDR3: CASTDGAITGELFF. CDR3 DNA sequence: TGTGCCAGCACTGATGGGGCGATCACCGGGGAGCTGTTTTTT.

This chain uses TRBV6-5 with TRBJ1-2; D gene uncertain. With 6 bases removed from V and 4 bases from J, the gap between germline ends came to 15 bases. Per the germline V gene, CDR1 is MNHEY and CDR2 is SVGAGI. This CDR3 has 14 residues. The CDR3, as DNA: TGTGCCAGCAGAAGTCGGGGTGTATCCTATGGCTACACCTTC. Protein product: CASRSRGVSYGYTF.

The V call is TRBV15, the J call TRBJ2-3, with D perhaps TRBD2 (5 bases). CDR3 length equals 16 residues. The germline CDR1 and CDR2 sequences are LNHNV and YYDKDF (reference sequence). With 0 bases removed from V and 4 bases from J, the gap between germline ends came to 14 bases. The DNA of the CDR3 is TGTGCCACCAGCAGAGACAATGCGGGCCCACCAGATACGCAGTATTTT. Amino acids: CATSRDNAGPPDTQYF.

The V call is TRBV7-3, the J call TRBJ2-7, with 9 bases fitting TRBD1. The CDR3 has 16 residues. Germline assignment: CDR1 SGHTA and CDR2 FQGTGA. The V and J ends lost 0 bases and 5 bases, in that order; junction bases with no gene match: 8. This CDR3 is CASSLTGGQGAHEQYF. The CDR3 DNA reads TGTGCCAGCAGCTTAACTGGGGGACAGGGAGCCCACGAGCAGTACTTC.

CDR3 in amino acids: CASSLGPGRGNTIYF. For the CDR3, the DNA is TGTGCCAGCAGCTTGGGTCCAGGAAGGGGAAACACCATATATTTT. This sequence joins TRBV5-6 and TRBJ1-3; D gene ambiguous. Looked up from germline, CDR1 is SGHDT and CDR2 is YYEEEE. V was clipped by 0 bases and J by 4 bases, with 11 bases between them. The CDR3 runs 15 residues.

V and J are TRBV30 and TRBJ1-4; 10 nucleotides agree with TRBD1. Germline V gene data show CDR1 as GTSNPN and CDR2 as SVGIG (reference sequence). V lost 0 bases and J lost 8; bases outside the gene matches: 15. The CDR3 loop spans 18 amino acids. CDR3 sequence reads: CAWSVGGLVGTGAEKLFF. CDR3 nucleotides: TGTGCCTGGAGTGTAGGGGGATTGGTCGGGACAGGGGCAGAAAAACTGTTTTTT.

There are a few counts of this clone. The chain uses TRBV6-1 and TRBJ2-7, with D tentatively TRBD1 (6 bases). The germline V and J ends were trimmed by 5 bases and 4 bases, with 12 bases remaining between them. The germline CDR1 and CDR2 sequences are MNHNS and SASEGT. CDR3 length equals 13 residues. The CDR3 is CASSPGQTYEQYF. CDR3 sequence (DNA): TGTGCCAGCAGTCCGGGACAAACGTACGAGCAGTACTTC.

In this sample, this clone turned up a few times. This sequence joins TRBV7-8 and TRBJ2-5; D remains unclear. CDR1 and CDR2 (germline): SGHVS, FQNEAQ. The V gene lost 1 base and the J gene lost 0 bases, with 12 bases spanning the gap. The CDR3 runs to 16 residues. The CDR3 spells CASSLGTGQYQETQYF. CDR3 nucleotide sequence: TGTGCCAGCAGCTTAGGTACGGGTCAGTACCAAGAGACCCAGTACTTC.

The gene calls are TRBV7-9 and TRBJ1-6; D remains ambiguous. The CDR3 runs to 13 residues. Germline V CDR1 and CDR2: SEHNR, FQNEAQ (reference sequence). V dropped 5 bases and J dropped 7 bases, with 9 bases sitting between them. CDR3 amino acids: CASSPNPNSPLHF. For the CDR3, the DNA is TGTGCCAGCAGCCCTAATCCAAATTCACCCCTCCACTTT.

The chain joins TRBV5-4 to TRBJ2-3; D perhaps matches TRBD2 (5 bases). The CDR3 consists of 17 residues. V gave up 4 bases and J gave up 1 base, with 19 bases separating them. Per the germline V gene, CDR1 is SGHNT and CDR2 is YYREEE (reference sequence). This CDR3 is CASSNSLSGSRTDTQYF. The CDR3 DNA reads as TGTGCCAGCAGCAACTCCTTGAGCGGAAGCCGCACAGATACGCAGTATTTT.

The chain links TRBV19 to TRBJ2-7; 7 nucleotides agree with TRBD1. In germline, CDR1 is LNHDA, CDR2 SQIVND (reference sequence). This CDR3 region has 14 residues. Germline trimming cut 3 bases from V and 4 bases from J; bases unmatched to any gene: 6. The CDR3 protein is CASSISDRAYEQYF. The CDR3 nucleotides are TGTGCCAGTAGTATTTCTGACAGGGCTTACGAGCAGTACTTC. Complete variable domain (other parts from reference TRBV19 and TRBJ2-7): DGGITQSPKYLFRKEGQNVTLSCEQNLNHDAMYWYRQDPGQGLRLIYYSQIVNDFQKGDIAEGYSVSREKKESFPLTVTSAQKNPTAFYLCASSISDRAYEQYFGPGTRLTVT.

This clone was counted only a few times. The chain carries TRBV6-6 and TRBJ2-1; D gene uncertain. Germline V gene lookup returns CDR1 MNHNY and CDR2 SVGAGI (reference sequence). V was pared by 5 bases and J by 9 bases, with 14 bases between. CDR3 length: 13 amino acids. This CDR3 reads CASSVALEGEQFF. The CDR3 DNA reads TGTGCCAGCAGTGTAGCTCTTGAAGGTGAGCAGTTCTTC.

As to this clone: One junction end does not reproduce the germline sequence, and a read error may be involved. The chain links TRBV5-1 to TRBJ1-2; TRBD1 is a possible D gene (5 bases). Germline values: CDR1 SGHRS, CDR2 YFSETQ. This CDR3 comprises 14 residues. CDR3 sequence reads: CASSIDGHGSGYAF. CDR3 nucleotide sequence: TGCGCCAGCAGCATTGACGGACATGGATCTGGCTACGCCTTC.

A remark on this clone: A junction end diverges from the germline sequence, so it may reflect a read error. The chain recombines TRBV2 with TRBJ2-2; D perhaps matches TRBD2 (7 bases). Germline loops: CDR1 SNHLY, CDR2 FYNNEI. The CDR3 has 15 amino acids. The DNA of the CDR3 is TGTGCCAGCAATCCGCGGGGGCTAGGAACCGGGGAGCTGCTTTTT. Amino acids: CASNPRGLGTGELLF.

The chain links TRBV6-5 to TRBJ1-1; D unclear. V lost 5 bases to trimming and J lost 6 bases, with 16 bases between them. The CDR3 extends over 14 amino acids. Looked up from germline, CDR1 is MNHEY and CDR2 is SVGAGI. As DNA, the CDR3 is TGTGCCAGCAGTGAATATGGTTTTAGCGCTGAAGCTTTCTTT. The encoded protein is CASSEYGFSAEAFF.

This clone came up once. This rearrangement joins TRBV15 to TRBJ1-6, with D possibly being TRBD1 (5 bases). CDR1 LNHNV and CDR2 YYDKDF come from the germline V gene (reference sequence). V was trimmed by 5 bases and J by 7 bases, leaving 15 bases between them. The CDR3 sequence is 15 residues long. The DNA for the CDR3 is TGTGCCACCAGCCTCTCTGGGGCACAAAATTCACCCCTCCACTTT. This codes for CATSLSGAQNSPLHF.

The chain joins TRBV19 to TRBJ2-1; 9 nucleotides line up with TRBD2. The CDR3 totals 13 residues. Germline V gives CDR1 LNHDA, CDR2 SQIVND (reference sequence). J lost 5 bases, V lost 10 bases, and 6 bases had no gene match. The DNA for the CDR3 is TGTGCCACTCTTAGCGGGGGTAACAATGAGCAGTTCTTC. It yields the protein CATLSGGNNEQFF. The whole variable domain, remainder taken from reference TRBV19 and TRBJ2-1, is DGGITQSPKYLFRKEGQNVTLSCEQNLNHDAMYWYRQDPGQGLRLIYYSQIVNDFQKGDIAEGYSVSREKKESFPLTVTSAQKNPTAFYLCATLSGGNNEQFFGPGTRLTVL.

The CDR3, as DNA: TGCAGCGGAATGGGACAGGGGACCTACAATGAGCAGTTCTTC. It is translated as CSGMGQGTYNEQFF. This chain joins TRBV29-1 and TRBJ2-1, with 10 bases lining up with TRBD1. Trimming took 7 bases from V and 2 from J; bases not matched to a gene: 5. This CDR3 has 14 residues. The germline V gene encodes CDR1 SQVTM and CDR2 ANQGSEA.

V gene TRBV10-1 combines with J gene TRBJ2-4; D is possibly TRBD1 (5 bases). CDR3 size: 13 residues. Germline V gene data show CDR1 as WNHNN and CDR2 as SYGVQD (reference sequence). The V and J ends lost 0 bases and 10 bases respectively, with 10 bases between them. CDR3 protein: CASSESSKGIQYF. In DNA form, the CDR3 reads TGCGCCAGCAGTGAGTCCTCCAAGGGGATTCAGTACTTC.

The rearrangement joins TRBV21-1 to TRBJ2-5; TRBD2 is the table's D call, not checked against the DNA. TRBV21-1 is classified as a pseudogene. The CDR3 has 14 amino acids. The CDR3 sequence: CASSTSSGPGEQYF. The DNA of the CDR3 is TGTGCCAGCAGCACAAGTTCCGGGCCTGGGGAGCAGTACTTC.

The chain combines TRBV5-1 with TRBJ1-1, with 9 positions matching TRBD1. The germline CDR1 and CDR2 sequences are SGHRS and YFSETQ. The V segment lost 0 bases and the J segment 5 bases; nucleotides outside the gene matches: 2. The CDR3 runs to 14 residues. CDR3 bases: TGCGCCAGCAGCTTGGCCGGGACAGGGACTGAAGCTTTCTTT. As protein: CASSLAGTGTEAFF.

The chain links TRBV18 to TRBJ2-1, with 14 bases fitting TRBD2. The length of the CDR3 is 23 residues. Trimming at V came to 4 bases and at J to 0 bases, leaving 20 bases not matched to a gene. Germline CDR1 reads KGHSH; CDR2 reads LQKENI. Written as DNA, the CDR3 is TGTGCCAGCTCACTTTCACCCCTTCGAGGACTAGCGGGGGGAAAAAGCTCCTACAATGAGCAGTTCTTC. Translation gives CASSLSPLRGLAGGKSSYNEQFF.

This chain uses TRBV19 with TRBJ1-1; D is perhaps TRBD1 (6 bases). The V gene's germline CDR1 is LNHDA and CDR2 SQIVND (reference sequence). V shed 10 bases and J shed 0 bases, with 9 bases lying between them. The CDR3 sequence is 12 residues long. CDR3 in amino acids: CATWTVNTEAFF. The CDR3 DNA sequence: TGTGCCACCTGGACAGTGAACACTGAAGCTTTCTTT.

The sample holds a few counts of this clone. The genes are TRBV7-9 and TRBJ2-1; 7 bases are shared with TRBD2. This CDR3 has 13 residues. CDR1 SEHNR and CDR2 FQNEAQ come from the germline V gene (reference sequence). Unmatched junction bases numbered 8, after V lost 6 bases and J lost 9 bases. CDR3 region: CASSSRDYAEQFF. DNA for the CDR3: TGTGCCAGCAGTTCAAGGGACTACGCTGAGCAGTTCTTC.

The chain employs TRBV7-6 and TRBJ2-5; no clear D. CDR3 length: 11 amino acids. Germline CDR1 reads SGHVS; CDR2 reads FNYEAQ. V lost 3 bases to trimming and J lost 4 bases, with 3 bases between them. The chain's CDR3 is CASSFIETQYF. CDR3 coding DNA: TGTGCCAGCAGCTTCATAGAGACCCAGTACTTC. The full variable domain, with the rest looked up from reference TRBV7-6 and TRBJ2-5, is GAGVSQSPRYKVTKRGQDVALRCDPISGHVSLYWYRQALGQGPEFLTYFNYEAQQDKSGLPNDRFSAERPEGSISTLTIQRTEQRDSAMYRCASSFIETQYFGPGTRLLVL.

This chain's CDR3 is CASSEVDNSGNTIYF. Here the CDR3 DNA reads TGTGCCAGCAGTGAAGTAGACAACTCTGGAAACACCATATATTTT. J is TRBJ1-3 and V is TRBV6-1, with unresolved D. There are 15 residues in the CDR3. CDR1 is MNHNS and CDR2 is SASEGT in the germline V gene. The V gene lost 1 base and the J gene lost 0 bases, with 7 bases spanning the gap.